Below, one TCR beta chain is given with its context. This sample stems from a study of cytomegalovirus exposure and HLA in healthy donors. CDR3 length: 15 residues. Trimming took 7 bases from V and 8 from J, leaving 21 bases between them. The germline V gene has CDR1 SGHTA and CDR2 FQGNSA. 13 Jbeta primers and 60 Vbeta primers were used for the PCR. Some clones are missing from TCRdb's copy, which holds only in-frame ones; the method was immunoSEQ multiplex PCR. The top ten hold roughly 1.6% of the sample, which has 85,000 to 120,000 clones, about four fifths seen once. This rearrangement joins TRBV7-2 to TRBJ2-4; weak D call: TRBD2 (7 bases). The sequencing sample was made of PBMCs. The sequence derives from a man between 45 and 60 years old in good health and CMV-seronegative. CDR3 DNA sequence: TGTGCCAGCACCATAAGGGGGGGATTAAGAGACATTCAGTACTTC. It is translated as CASTIRGGLRDIQYF.